Listed below are T cell receptor beta chains from one sample, sequenced in a study of blood T cell repertoires in COVID-19. This table comes from immunoSEQ multiplex PCR, and its TCRdb copy is limited to in-frame clones, with some not included. The sample includes some 220,000 clones, approximately 90% seen only once; the top ten take more than 10%. Sequencing was done on a sample of peripheral blood. The origin of the receptors is a woman between 18 and 29 years old who had recovered from COVID-19. Each CDR3 is given with its conserved first and last residue. The order of the fields is clone size, D gene, V gene, J gene, CDR3 protein, CDR3 DNA. The D gene is left open where the match is weak. Clone size, where shown, is once, few, many, or a class for clones that have expanded.

size: -; D: TRBD2; V: TRBV7-2; J: TRBJ2-7; CDR3: CASSPSGRDIYEQYF; DNA: TGTGCCAGCAGCCCCAGCGGGAGAGACATCTACGAGCAGTACTTC
size: -; D: -; V: TRBV7-3; J: TRBJ2-1; CDR3: CASSPTRSSYNEQFF; DNA: TGTGCCAGCAGCCCGACCCGGAGCTCCTACAATGAGCAGTTCTTC
size: -; D: TRBD1; V: TRBV10-1; J: TRBJ2-7; CDR3: CASSDPRQGRTYEQYF; DNA: TGCGCCAGCAGTGACCCCCGACAGGGGAGGACCTACGAGCAGTACTTC
size: -; D: TRBD2; V: TRBV4-2; J: TRBJ2-1; CDR3: CASRRGLASNEQFF; DNA: TGTGCCAGCAGAAGGGGACTAGCGAGTAATGAGCAGTTCTTC
size: -; D: TRBD1; V: TRBV29-1; J: TRBJ1-2; CDR3: CSVDAWDRGDQEDGYTF; DNA: TGCAGCGTTGACGCCTGGGACAGGGGTGATCAAGAAGATGGCTACACCTTC
size: -; D: TRBD2; V: TRBV4-3; J: TRBJ2-5; CDR3: CASSNQRGAGETQYF; DNA: TGCGCCAGCAGCAACCAGCGGGGAGCGGGAGAGACCCAGTACTTC
size: -; D: -; V: TRBV28; J: TRBJ1-2; CDR3: CASSLSAGDGYTF; DNA: TGTGCCAGCAGTTTATCCGCAGGGGATGGCTACACCTTC
size: once; D: TRBD1; V: TRBV7-9; J: TRBJ1-2; CDR3: CASPRQGADGYTF; DNA: TGTGCCAGCCCAAGACAGGGGGCGGACGGCTACACCTTC
size: many; D: TRBD2; V: TRBV7-3; J: TRBJ2-7; CDR3: CASSRQRESHEQYF; DNA: TGTGCCAGCAGTCGTCAGCGGGAGTCCCACGAGCAGTACTTC
size: -; D: -; V: TRBV4-1; J: TRBJ2-5; CDR3: CASSQVTLRETQYF; DNA: TGCGCCAGCAGCCAGGTCACGCTGCGGGAGACCCAGTACTTC
size: once; D: TRBD1; V: TRBV7-2; J: TRBJ2-5; CDR3: CASSYDRGEETQYF; DNA: TGTGCCAGCAGCTACGACAGGGGGGAAGAGACCCAGTACTTC
size: -; D: TRBD1; V: TRBV19; J: TRBJ2-1; CDR3: CASGDSRPPRNHFF; DNA: TGTGCCAGCGGGGACAGCCGACCTCCGCGCAACCACTTCTTC
size: -; D: -; V: TRBV18; J: TRBJ2-6; CDR3: CASSRTRQTSGANVLTF; DNA: TGTGCCAGCTCAAGAACGAGACAGACCTCTGGGGCCAACGTCCTGACTTTC
size: few; D: -; V: TRBV19; J: TRBJ1-1; CDR3: CASSMYVGVDTEAFF; DNA: TGTGCCAGTAGTATGTATGTAGGGGTAGACACTGAAGCTTTCTTT
size: -; D: TRBD1; V: TRBV2; J: TRBJ1-2; CDR3: CASSEQGAPHYGYTF; DNA: TGTGCCAGCAGTGAACAGGGGGCGCCCCACTATGGCTACACCTTC
size: -; D: -; V: TRBV7-7; J: TRBJ2-2; CDR3: CASSLTATGELFF; DNA: TGTGCCAGCAGCCTGACAGCAACCGGGGAGCTGTTTTTT
size: -; D: -; V: TRBV21-1; J: TRBJ2-1; CDR3: CASSNIGEGEQFF; DNA: TGTGCCAGCAGCAACATAGGGGAGGGGGAGCAGTTCTTC
size: -; D: TRBD1; V: TRBV5-5; J: TRBJ1-2; CDR3: CASSPTGGAFYGYTF; DNA: TGTGCCAGCAGCCCAACAGGGGGCGCATTCTATGGCTACACCTTC
size: -; D: TRBD2; V: TRBV4-3; J: TRBJ2-3; CDR3: CASSQALAGGSKDTQYF; DNA: TGCGCCAGCAGCCAGGCCCTTGCGGGCGGGAGTAAAGATACGCAGTATTTT
size: -; D: TRBD2; V: TRBV15; J: TRBJ2-3; CDR3: CATSRDLRSLAGVDTQYF; DNA: TGTGCCACCAGCAGAGATCTTCGGAGTCTAGCGGGAGTAGATACGCAGTATTTT
size: -; D: -; V: TRBV18; J: TRBJ1-2; CDR3: CASSPLASENYGYTF; DNA: TGTGCCAGCTCACCACTGGCGAGCGAGAACTATGGCTACACCTTC
size: -; D: TRBD2; V: TRBV10-3; J: TRBJ2-1; CDR3: CAISELAGAMGGEQFF; DNA: TGTGCCATCAGTGAACTAGCGGGAGCGATGGGGGGTGAGCAGTTCTTC